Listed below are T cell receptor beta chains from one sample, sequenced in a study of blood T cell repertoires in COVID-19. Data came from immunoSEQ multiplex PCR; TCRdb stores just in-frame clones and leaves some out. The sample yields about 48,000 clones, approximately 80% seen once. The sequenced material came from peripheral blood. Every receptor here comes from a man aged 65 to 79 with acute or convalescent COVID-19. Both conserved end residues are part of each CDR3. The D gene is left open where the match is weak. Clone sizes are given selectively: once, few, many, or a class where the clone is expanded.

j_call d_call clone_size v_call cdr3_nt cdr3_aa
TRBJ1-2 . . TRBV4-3 TGCGCCAGCAGCGGACCCAGGGCCAACTATGGCTACACCTTC CASSGPRANYGYTF
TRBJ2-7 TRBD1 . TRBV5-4 TGTGCCAGCAGCTCTGCCGGGACAGGTTACGAGCAGTACTTC CASSSAGTGYEQYF
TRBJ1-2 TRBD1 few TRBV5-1 TGCGCCAGCAGCCCGGGACAGGGGGTGGTCTATGGCTACACCTTC CASSPGQGVVYGYTF
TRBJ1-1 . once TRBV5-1 TGCGCCAGCAGCGCCACACCCTTAAACACTGAAGCTTTCTTT CASSATPLNTEAFF
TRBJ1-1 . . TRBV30 TGTGCCTGGAGTGTACTGTGGGGCGAGGACACTGAAGCTTTCTTT CAWSVLWGEDTEAFF
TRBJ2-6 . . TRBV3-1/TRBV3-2 TGTGCCAGCAGTATGGGGAGGAGCTCTGGGGCCAACGTCCTGACTTTC CASSMGRSSGANVLTF
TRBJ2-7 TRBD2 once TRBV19 TGTGCCAGTCGCGGACTAGCGGGGAACTACGAGCAGTACTTC CASRGLAGNYEQYF
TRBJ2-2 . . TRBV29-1 TGCAGCGTTAACTTAGTGAACACCGGGGAGCTGTTTTTT CSVNLVNTGELFF
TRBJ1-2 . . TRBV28 TGTGCCAGCAGTTTAAAACTGCGGGGGAGCTACACCTTC CASSLKLRGSYTF
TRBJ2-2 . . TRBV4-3 TGCGCCAGCAGCCAAGATCAGGCAGACACCGGGGAGCTGTTTTTT CASSQDQADTGELFF
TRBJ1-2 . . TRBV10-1 TGCGCCAGCAGTGAGTCTAAAACAGGGCTTAACTATGGCTACACCTTC CASSESKTGLNYGYTF
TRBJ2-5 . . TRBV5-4 TGTGCCAGCAGCCTCCGGACAACGCTCCAAGAGACCCAGTACTTC CASSLRTTLQETQYF
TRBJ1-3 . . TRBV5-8 TGTGCCAGCAGCTCCCCGGGACACGGAAACACCATATATTTT CASSSPGHGNTIYF
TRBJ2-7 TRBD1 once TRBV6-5 TGTGCCAGCAGTCCAGGGACAGGGTTCTACGAGCAGTACTTC CASSPGTGFYEQYF
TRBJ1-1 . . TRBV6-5 TGTGCCAGCAGTTACGGGGACGGAGGGACTGAAGCTTTCTTT CASSYGDGGTEAFF
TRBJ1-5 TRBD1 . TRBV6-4 TGTGCCAGCAGGCCCGGGACAGGGGCCAATCAGCCCCAGCATTTT CASRPGTGANQPQHF
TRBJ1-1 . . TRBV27 TGTGCCAGCACTAAAGGGGTGCAGGGAAGGATATCTGAAGCTTTCTTT CASTKGVQGRISEAFF
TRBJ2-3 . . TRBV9 TGTGCCAGCAGCTTATCTGGGACTGCCTTCACAGATACGCAGTATTTT CASSLSGTAFTDTQYF
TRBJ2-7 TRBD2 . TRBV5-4 TGTGCCAGCAGCGCCCCGACTAGCGGGGGTACCTACGAGCAGTACTTC CASSAPTSGGTYEQYF
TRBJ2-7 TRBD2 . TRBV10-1 TGCGCCAGCAGTGATCGGACTAGCGGGAGGGCCGAGCAGTACTTC CASSDRTSGRAEQYF
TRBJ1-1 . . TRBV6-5 TGTGCCGCGTCACAGGTCCAATACACTGAAGCTTTCTTT CAASQVQYTEAFF
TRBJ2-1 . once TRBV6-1 TGTGCCAGCAGTGAAGTTTGGGGGGACAATGAGCAGTTCTTC CASSEVWGDNEQFF
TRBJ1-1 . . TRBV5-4 TGTGCCAGCGCTAATTTGAACACTGAAGCTTTCTTT CASANLNTEAFF
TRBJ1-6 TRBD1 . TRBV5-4 TGTGCCAGCAGCCGAGGGACAGGGATGAATTCACCCCTCCACTTT CASSRGTGMNSPLHF
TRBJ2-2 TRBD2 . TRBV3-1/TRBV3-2 TGTGCCAGCAGCCCACTAGCGGGAGGCACCGGGGAGCTGTTTTTT CASSPLAGGTGELFF
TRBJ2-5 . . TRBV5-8 TGTGCCAGCAGCTTTAGCAGCGAGACCCAGTACTTC CASSFSSETQYF
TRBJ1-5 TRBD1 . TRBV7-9 TGTGCCAGCAGCCGCGGACAGGGGGCAGTTGGCAATCAGCCCCAGCATTTT CASSRGQGAVGNQPQHF
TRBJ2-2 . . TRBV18 TGTGCCAGCTCCGAACAGGGACGGGACACCGGGGAGCTGTTTTTT CASSEQGRDTGELFF
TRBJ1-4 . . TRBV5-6 TGTGCCAGCAGTTTTCAGGGAAGGGGTAATGAAAAACTGTTTTTT CASSFQGRGNEKLFF
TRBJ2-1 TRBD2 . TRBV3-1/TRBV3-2 TGTGCCAGCAGCCCCGAATGGCGGGAGGGGTTCAATGAGCAGTTCTTC CASSPEWREGFNEQFF
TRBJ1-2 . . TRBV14 TGTGCCAGCAGCCAAGGACAGCACTACACCTTC CASSQGQHYTF
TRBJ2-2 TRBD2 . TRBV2 TGTGCCAGCACGGGACTAGCGAACACCGGGGAGCTGTTTTTT CASTGLANTGELFF
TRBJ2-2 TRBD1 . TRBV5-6 TGTGCCAGCAGCTTGGGACAGGGAAAAGGGGAGCTGTTTTTT CASSLGQGKGELFF
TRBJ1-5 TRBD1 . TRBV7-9 TGTGCCAGCAGTTCACCGGGACAGACCAATCAGCCCCAGCATTTT CASSSPGQTNQPQHF
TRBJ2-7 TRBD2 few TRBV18 TGTGCCAGCTCACCCCGACTAGCGGGAGTTTACGAGCAGTACTTC CASSPRLAGVYEQYF
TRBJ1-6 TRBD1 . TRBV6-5 TGTGCCAGCAGTTACTTTCAGGGGGCTAATTCACCCCTCCACTTT CASSYFQGANSPLHF
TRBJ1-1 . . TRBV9 TGTGCCAGCAGCGCCTCGACAGATAACACTGAAGCTTTCTTT CASSASTDNTEAFF
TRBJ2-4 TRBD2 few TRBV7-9 TGTGCCAGCAGCTTAGGCGGGAGTTTTAAAAACATTCAGTACTTC CASSLGGSFKNIQYF
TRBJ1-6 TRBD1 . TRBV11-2 TGTGCCAGCAGCTTAGTCGCGACAGGGGATTCACCCCTCCACTTT CASSLVATGDSPLHF
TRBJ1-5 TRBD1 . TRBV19 TGTGCCAGTTACTCCGCGGGACAGGGCAGCAATCAGCCCCAGCATTTT CASYSAGQGSNQPQHF
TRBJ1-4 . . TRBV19 TGTGCCAGTAGTAAGGAGAATAATGAAAAACTGTTTTTT CASSKENNEKLFF
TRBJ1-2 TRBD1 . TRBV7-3 TGTGCCAGCAGCTTTACCGGGACAGGGGGCGCAGGAGCAGGAGGCTACACCTTC CASSFTGTGGAGAGGYTF
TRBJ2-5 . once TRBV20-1 TGCAGTGCTGTCGTCGGGGAGACCCAGTACTTC CSAVVGETQYF